One TCR beta chain is described in this entry. This record belongs to a study of early T cells in non-severe SARS-CoV-2 infection. Germline V CDR1 and CDR2: GTSNPN, SVGIG (reference sequence). V lost 4 bases, J lost 4 bases, and 1 base stayed unmatched. The CDR3 has 11 residues. TCRdb reanalysed the 5' RACE reads using MiXCR and keeps one entry per CDR3 protein. The repertoire has about 34,000 distinct CDR3 sequences, over 5% of them found once; the top ten carry approximately 7.6%. J is TRBJ2-7 and V is TRBV30; 7 bases map to TRBD2. This TCR derives from an adult who was a healthcare worker with PCR-confirmed SARS-CoV-2 infection or an uninfected control (not recorded which). What was sequenced was whole blood. The CDR3 region has the DNA TGTGCCTGGAAGGGAGGGTACGAGCAGTACTTC. Residues: CAWKGGYEQYF.